This T cell receptor beta chain was identified in a study of T-cell reconstitution after alpha-beta-depleted transplantation in children. Unique molecular identifiers were used to barcode this TCRbeta library. TCRdb redid the calling of the PCR reads with MiXCR, one entry per CDR3 protein. This table has 250,000 to 300,000 distinct CDR3 sequences, under 14% appearing once. Ten or more counts support this clonotype. Germline CDR1 is SGHTA and CDR2 is FQGNSA. CDR3 length equals 15 residues. V was shortened by 6 bases and J by 5 bases, with 19 bases between the two germline ends. The sequences come from peripheral blood, collected 180 days after TCRalphabeta/CD19-depleted stem cell transplant. The TCR was taken from a male patient between 2 and 10 years old who had a stem cell transplant for chronic granulomatous disease, so the T cells may come from the graft donor. J is TRBJ1-2 and V is TRBV7-2; no clear D. The CDR3 spells CASSLPGTEGYGYTF. The CDR3 DNA reads TGTGCCAGCAGTCTACCAGGCACCGAGGGTTATGGCTACACCTTC. The entire variable domain, with the rest obtained from reference TRBV7-2 and TRBJ1-2, is as follows: GAGVSQSPSNKVTEKGKDVELRCDPISGHTALYWYRQSLGQGLEFLIYFQGNSAPDKSGLPSDRFSAERTGGSVSTLTIQRTQQEDSAVYLCASSLPGTEGYGYTFGSGTRLTVV.